This T cell receptor beta chain is from a study of shared clonotypes between healthy human individuals. About this clone itself: This likely came from a read error, as a far larger clone is one base away.

CDR1 is GTSNPN and CDR2 is SVGIG in the germline V gene (reference sequence). This CDR3 region has 14 residues. V was shortened by 5 bases and J by 7 bases, with 20 bases between the two germline ends. Unsorted PBMC DNA underwent sequencing on ten immunoSEQ deep assay plates. Original processing methods: Junction-only sequences without quality scores came from ImmunoSEQ, so filtering differed. Sequencing used immunoSEQ multiplex PCR; TCRdb keeps in-frame clones, though not all of them. Clone size and V and J calls were adopted from that table, with D and trimming inferred from the DNA. The sample shows about half a million clones, over 70% of them seen only once.

This TCR was recovered from a woman aged 40 to 50 in good health. Some clones in this sample may be carry-over from other donors' samples. V and J are TRBV30 and TRBJ1-2; D call uncertain. Sequencing used PBMCs. The CDR3 bases are TGTGCCTGGGGCTCAAAGGTACATTGGCGTGGCTACACCTTC. This translates into CAWGSKVHWRGYTF.